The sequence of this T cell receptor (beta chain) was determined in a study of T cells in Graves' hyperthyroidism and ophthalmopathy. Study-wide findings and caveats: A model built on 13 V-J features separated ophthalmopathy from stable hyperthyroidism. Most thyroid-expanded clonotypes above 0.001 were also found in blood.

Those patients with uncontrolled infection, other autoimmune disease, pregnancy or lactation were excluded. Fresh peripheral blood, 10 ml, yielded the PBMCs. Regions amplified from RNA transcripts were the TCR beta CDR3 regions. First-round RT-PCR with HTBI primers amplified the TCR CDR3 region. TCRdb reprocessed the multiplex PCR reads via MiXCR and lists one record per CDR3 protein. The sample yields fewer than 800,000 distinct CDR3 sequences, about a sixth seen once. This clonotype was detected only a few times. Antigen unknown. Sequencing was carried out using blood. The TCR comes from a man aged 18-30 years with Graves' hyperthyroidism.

The CDR3 region has the DNA TGTGCCAGCACCCTGAACGGGGGCCCCAACTACGAGCAGTACTTC. Translating it yields CASTLNGGPNYEQYF. V gene TRBV13 combines with J gene TRBJ2-7; D may match TRBD1 or TRBD2 (6 bases each). The CDR3 has 15 amino acids. Germline V gene data show CDR1 as PRHDT and CDR2 as FYEKMQ (reference sequence). The germline V and J ends were trimmed by 7 bases and 3 bases, with 19 bases remaining between them.